This T cell receptor (beta chain) derives from a study of blood T cell repertoires in COVID-19 (dated by TCRdb to about 2020). About the study as a whole: Samples covering the acute and convalescent phases of COVID-19 were provided by collaborators in the United States, Italy and Spain. The repertoires were released in a freely available public database intended as a resource for research on the immune response to SARS-CoV-2. The samples were drawn from the first 160 participants of the ongoing ImmuneRACE study and from 950 to 1,500 subjects provided by 6 global collaborators. Where HLA class I and class II types were available, the types were taken from metadata supplied by the sample provider, not from assay-based typing. Subjects who had been exposed to COVID-19, were actively infected with it, or had recovered from it provided the deeply sampled blood TCRbeta repertoires that made up the dataset. A de-identified subject ID, COVID-19 status, age in years and sex were almost always included in the sample metadata. The prospective study material was composed of cDNA or gDNA derived from T cells, B-cell-depleted T cells, or PBMCs.

For CDR1 and CDR2, the germline V gene (reference sequence) lists MNHEY and SMNVEV. V drops 6 bases and J drops 4 bases, leaving 12 bases in between. Spanning cysteine to phenylalanine, the CDR3 consists of 13 amino acids. Just CDR3 DNA is preserved here, 39 bases in frame from base 1. The study at large found these results: How much clinical and demographic metadata was included differed by source and by participant, and the metadata was provided uncurated.

TCRbeta CDR3 regions were amplified from genomic DNA using the immunoSEQ Assay, a bias-controlled multiplex PCR. As for how the authors treated the data: Within the assay, amplification of reference gene primers was used to estimate how many nucleated cells each sample contained. Sequence reads were collapsed and filtered to measure the absolute abundance of every unique TCRbeta CDR3 rearrangement. For each sample, productive Simpson clonality was calculated by taking the square root of Simpson's diversity index across productive rearrangements. This is the immuneACCESS table as TCRdb keeps it, with only in-frame sequences that have V and J called. A part of the clones is gone; compared with another copy, unresolved V genes explain less than half, and the rest is unexplained. That table is the source of V, J and clone size, and D and trimming were worked out from the DNA. Counted in this sample were tens of thousands of clones; more than 75% of them appeared once. Roughly 27% of the sample is taken by the ten largest.

Collaborating institutions collected whole blood in K2EDTA tubes following their own protocols. Collaborator samples were shipped for TCRbeta analysis as frozen whole blood, isolated PBMCs, or DNA extracted from either sample type. As to this clone: Its antigen remains unidentified. No quality values exist for individual bases; no much larger clone is one base distant.

Here the chain combines TRBV27 and TRBJ1-2; TRBD1 is perhaps the D gene, given 6 matching bases. The sequenced sample was peripheral blood. This sequence originates from a human donor in a cohort sampled during active COVID-19. In nucleotide form, the sequence is TGTGCCAGCAGCTATACAGGGTCCTATGGCTACACCTTC. It encodes CASSYTGSYGYTF.